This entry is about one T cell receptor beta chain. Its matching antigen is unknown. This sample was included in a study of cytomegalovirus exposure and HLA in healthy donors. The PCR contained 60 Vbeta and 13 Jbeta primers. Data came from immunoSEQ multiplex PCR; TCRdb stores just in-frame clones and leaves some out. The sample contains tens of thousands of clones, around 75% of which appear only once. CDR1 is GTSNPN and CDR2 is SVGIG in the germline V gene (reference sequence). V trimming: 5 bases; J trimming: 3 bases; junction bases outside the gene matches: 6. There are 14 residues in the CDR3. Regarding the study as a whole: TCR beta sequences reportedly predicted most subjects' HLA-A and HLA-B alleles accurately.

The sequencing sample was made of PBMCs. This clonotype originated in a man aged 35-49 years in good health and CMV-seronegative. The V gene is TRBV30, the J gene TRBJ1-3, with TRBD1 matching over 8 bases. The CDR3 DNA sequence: TGTGCCTGGGGGCCAGGGGGCTATGGAAACACCATATATTTT. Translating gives CAWGPGGYGNTIYF.